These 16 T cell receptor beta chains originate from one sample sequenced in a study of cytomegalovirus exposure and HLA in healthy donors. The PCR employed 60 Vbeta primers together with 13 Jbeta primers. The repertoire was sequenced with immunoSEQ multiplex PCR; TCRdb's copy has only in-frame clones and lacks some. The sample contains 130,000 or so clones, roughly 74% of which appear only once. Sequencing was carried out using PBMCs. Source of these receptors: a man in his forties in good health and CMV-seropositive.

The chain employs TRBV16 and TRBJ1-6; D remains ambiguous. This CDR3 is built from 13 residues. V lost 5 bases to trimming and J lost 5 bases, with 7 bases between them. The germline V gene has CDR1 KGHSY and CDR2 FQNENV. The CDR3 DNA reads TGTGCCAGCAGCGTACAGCATAATTCACCCCTCCACTTT. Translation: CASSVQHNSPLHF.

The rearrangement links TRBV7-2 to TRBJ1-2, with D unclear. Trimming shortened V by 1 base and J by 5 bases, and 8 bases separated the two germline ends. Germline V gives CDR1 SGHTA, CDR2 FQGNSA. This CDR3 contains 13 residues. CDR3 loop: CASSLVAGYGYTF. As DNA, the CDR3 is TGTGCCAGCAGCTTAGTGGCGGGGTATGGCTACACCTTC.

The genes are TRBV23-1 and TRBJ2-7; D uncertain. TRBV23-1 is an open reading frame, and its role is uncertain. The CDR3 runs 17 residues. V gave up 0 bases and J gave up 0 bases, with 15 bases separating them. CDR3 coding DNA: TGCGCCAGCAGTCAATCTGACAAACTCGAAAACTCCTACGAGCAGTACTTC. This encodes CASSQSDKLENSYEQYF.

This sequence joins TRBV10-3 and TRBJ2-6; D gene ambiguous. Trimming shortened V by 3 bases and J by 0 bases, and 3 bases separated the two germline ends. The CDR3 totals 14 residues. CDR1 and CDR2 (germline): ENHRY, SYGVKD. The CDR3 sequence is CAISDSSGANVLTF. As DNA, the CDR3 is TGTGCCATCAGTGACTCCTCTGGGGCCAACGTCCTGACTTTC.

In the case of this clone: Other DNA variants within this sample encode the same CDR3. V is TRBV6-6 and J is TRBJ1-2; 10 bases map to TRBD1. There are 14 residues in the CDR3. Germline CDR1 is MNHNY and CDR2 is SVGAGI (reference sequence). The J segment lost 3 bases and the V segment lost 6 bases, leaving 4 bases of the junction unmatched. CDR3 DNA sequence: TGTGCCAGCAGAGGGGGACAGGGGCACTATGGCTACACCTTC. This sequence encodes CASRGGQGHYGYTF.

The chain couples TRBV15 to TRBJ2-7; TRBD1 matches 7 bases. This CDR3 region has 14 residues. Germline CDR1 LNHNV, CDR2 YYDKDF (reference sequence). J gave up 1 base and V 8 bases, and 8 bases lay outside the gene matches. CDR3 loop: CATQPDRVSYEQYF. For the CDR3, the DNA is TGTGCCACCCAACCAGACAGGGTATCCTACGAGCAGTACTTC.

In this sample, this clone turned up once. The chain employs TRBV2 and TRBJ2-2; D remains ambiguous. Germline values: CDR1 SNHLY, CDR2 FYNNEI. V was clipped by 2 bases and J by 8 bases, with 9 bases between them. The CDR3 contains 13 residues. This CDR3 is CASSESMAGELFF. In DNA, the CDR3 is TGTGCCAGCAGTGAATCGATGGCAGGGGAGCTGTTTTTT.

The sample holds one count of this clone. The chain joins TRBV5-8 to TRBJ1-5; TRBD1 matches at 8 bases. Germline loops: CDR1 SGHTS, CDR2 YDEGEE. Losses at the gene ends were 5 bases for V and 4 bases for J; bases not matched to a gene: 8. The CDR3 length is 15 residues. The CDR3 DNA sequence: TGTGCCAGCAGTTCGGGACAGGCTTCAAATCAGCCCCAGCATTTT. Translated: CASSSGQASNQPQHF.

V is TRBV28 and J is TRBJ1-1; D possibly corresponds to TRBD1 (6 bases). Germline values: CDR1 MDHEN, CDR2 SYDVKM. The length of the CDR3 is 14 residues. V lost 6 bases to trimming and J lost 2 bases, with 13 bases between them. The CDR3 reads CASRAPGVNTEAFF. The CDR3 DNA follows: TGTGCCAGCAGGGCACCAGGGGTTAACACTGAAGCTTTCTTT.

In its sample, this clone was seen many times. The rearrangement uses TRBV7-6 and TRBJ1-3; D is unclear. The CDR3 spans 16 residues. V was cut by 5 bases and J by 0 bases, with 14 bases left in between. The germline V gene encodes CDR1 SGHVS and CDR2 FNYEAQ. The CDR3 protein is CASSTPGGLSGNTIYF. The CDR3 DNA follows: TGTGCCAGCAGCACCCCCGGAGGGCTCTCTGGAAACACCATATATTTT. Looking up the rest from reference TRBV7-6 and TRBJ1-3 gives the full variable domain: GAGVSQSPRYKVTKRGQDVALRCDPISGHVSLYWYRQALGQGPEFLTYFNYEAQQDKSGLPNDRFSAERPEGSISTLTIQRTEQRDSAMYRCASSTPGGLSGNTIYFGEGSWLTVV.

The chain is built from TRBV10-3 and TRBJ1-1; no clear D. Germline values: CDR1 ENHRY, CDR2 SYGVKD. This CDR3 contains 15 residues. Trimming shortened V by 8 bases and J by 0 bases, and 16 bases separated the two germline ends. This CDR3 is CAIGEVRGVNTEAFF. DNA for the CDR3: TGTGCCATCGGGGAGGTTCGGGGTGTGAACACTGAAGCTTTCTTT.

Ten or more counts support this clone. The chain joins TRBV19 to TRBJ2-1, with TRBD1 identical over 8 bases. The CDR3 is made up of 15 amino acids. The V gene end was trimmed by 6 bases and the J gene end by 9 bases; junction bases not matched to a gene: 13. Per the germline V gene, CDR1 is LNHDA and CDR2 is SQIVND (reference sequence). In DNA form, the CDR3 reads TGTGCCAGTAGCTTATGGGTGACAGGGGAAGGTGAGCAGTTCTTC. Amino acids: CASSLWVTGEGEQFF.

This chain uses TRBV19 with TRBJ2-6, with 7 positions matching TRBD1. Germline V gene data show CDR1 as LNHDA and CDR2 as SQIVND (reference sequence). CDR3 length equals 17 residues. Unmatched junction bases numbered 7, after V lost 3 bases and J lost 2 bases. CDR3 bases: TGTGCCAGTAGTATCGAGACAGGGTCGGCTGGGGCCAACGTCCTGACTTTC. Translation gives CASSIETGSAGANVLTF.

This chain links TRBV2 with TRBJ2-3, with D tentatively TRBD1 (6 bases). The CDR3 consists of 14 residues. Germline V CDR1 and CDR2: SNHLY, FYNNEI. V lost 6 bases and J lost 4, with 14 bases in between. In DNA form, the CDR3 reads TGTGCCAGCAGGTCACAGGGATTCCCAGATACGCAGTATTTT. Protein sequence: CASRSQGFPDTQYF.

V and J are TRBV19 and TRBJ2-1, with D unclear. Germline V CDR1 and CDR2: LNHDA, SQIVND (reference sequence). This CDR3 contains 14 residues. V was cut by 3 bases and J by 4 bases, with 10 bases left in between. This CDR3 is CASSIWAKYNEQFF. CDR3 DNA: TGTGCCAGTAGTATTTGGGCAAAGTACAATGAGCAGTTCTTC.

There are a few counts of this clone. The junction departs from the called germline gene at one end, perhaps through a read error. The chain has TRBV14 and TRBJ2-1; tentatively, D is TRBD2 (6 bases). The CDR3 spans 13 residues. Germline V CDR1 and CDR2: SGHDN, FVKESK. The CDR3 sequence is CASNQVRGYEQFF. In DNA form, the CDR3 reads TGTGCCAGCAACCAAGTCCGGGGGTATGAGCAGTTCTTC.